This T cell receptor beta chain was retrieved from a study of PD-L1 blockade in urothelial cancer. Study in general: Male patients with bladder-origin urothelial cancer numbered about nine tenths of the roughly 29. Investigators checked blood 3 weeks (second dose) and 6 weeks after treatment start.

The assay was immunoSEQ multiplex PCR, and TCRdb's table has in-frame clones only and misses some. The sample lists tens of thousands of clones, approximately 85% occurring once. This clone was recorded once. Time point described: peripheral blood 6 weeks after treatment start. Germline V gene sequence: CDR1 SGHRS, CDR2 YFSETQ. The CDR3 contains 15 residues. The junction had 6 bases not matched to a gene; V was cut back by 3 bases and J by 1 base. The receptor was isolated from a man between 65 and 85 years old with urothelial cancer. The chain combines TRBV5-1 with TRBJ1-1; 7 bases are a match to TRBD1. The source was PBMCs, collected around atezolizumab (anti-PD-L1) treatment. In DNA, the CDR3 is TGCGCCAGCAGCTCGCTCGGGACAGCGAACACTGAAGCTTTCTTT. Protein product: CASSSLGTANTEAFF.